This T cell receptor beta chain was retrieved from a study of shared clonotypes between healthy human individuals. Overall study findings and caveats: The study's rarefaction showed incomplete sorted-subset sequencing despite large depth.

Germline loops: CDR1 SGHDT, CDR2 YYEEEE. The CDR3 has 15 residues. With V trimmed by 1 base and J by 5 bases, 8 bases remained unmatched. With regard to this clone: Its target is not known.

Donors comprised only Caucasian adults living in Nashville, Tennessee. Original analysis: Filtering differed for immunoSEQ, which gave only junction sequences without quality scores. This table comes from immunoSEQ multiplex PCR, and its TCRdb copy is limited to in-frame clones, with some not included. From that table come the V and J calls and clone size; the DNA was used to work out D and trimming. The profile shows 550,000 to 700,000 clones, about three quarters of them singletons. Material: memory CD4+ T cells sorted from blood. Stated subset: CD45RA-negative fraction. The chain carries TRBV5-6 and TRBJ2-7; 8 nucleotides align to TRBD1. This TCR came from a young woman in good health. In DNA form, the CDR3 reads TGTGCCAGCAGCTTGTCTTGGACAGGGTCCCACGAGCAGTACTTC. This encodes CASSLSWTGSHEQYF.